This T cell receptor (beta chain) was recorded in a study of glioma-infiltrating T cells. Using RNA template, CDR3s of TCR alpha and beta were amplified with iRepertoire arm-PCR. TCRdb recomputed calls from the multiplex PCR reads with MiXCR, one row per CDR3 protein. The sample yields around 150,000 distinct CDR3 sequences, 30% to 40% seen once. Study-level findings and limits: Gliomas, especially low-grade, showed above-expected tissue-blood divergence; non-neoplastic patients showed below.

The sample holds many counts of this clonotype. Its specificity is unknown. The junction had 9 bases not matched to a gene; V was cut back by 6 bases and J by 6 bases. Germline CDR1 is DFQATT and CDR2 is SNEGSKA (reference sequence). CDR3 length: 14 residues. The rearrangement uses TRBV20-1 and TRBJ2-1, with 9 bases matching TRBD2. This receptor was obtained from a human donor with low-grade glioma or glioblastoma, undergoing nonglioma brain surgery, or in good health (not recorded which). The source material was glioma tissue, nonneoplastic brain tissue, or PBMCs (not recorded which). This chain's CDR3 is CSARRTSATNEQFF. The DNA of the CDR3 is TGCAGTGCCCGTCGGACTAGCGCGACCAATGAGCAGTTCTTC.